This is a list of T cell receptor beta chains from one sample in a study of blood T cell repertoires in COVID-19. This table comes from immunoSEQ multiplex PCR, and its TCRdb copy is limited to in-frame clones, with some not included. Of about 39,000 clones listed, around 87% are singletons. The source material was peripheral blood. The receptors were gathered from a man in his fifties or sixties with active or convalescent COVID-19. CDR3s include the opening cysteine and the closing phenylalanine or tryptophan. Each record gives: D gene, J gene, clone size, V gene, CDR3 protein, CDR3 DNA. A D gene is named only where the DNA matches it firmly. Only part of the rows carry a size: once, few, many, or a class if the clone is expanded.

>NA|TRBJ1-1|NA|TRBV27
CASSLRWNTEAFF
TGTGCCAGCAGTTTACGGTGGAACACTGAAGCTTTCTTT
>NA|TRBJ1-1|NA|TRBV12-3/TRBV12-4
CASSFVEAFF
TGTGCCAGCAGTTTCGTTGAAGCTTTCTTT
>TRBD1|TRBJ1-2|few|TRBV9
CASSGTGALNYGYTF
TGTGCCAGCAGCGGGACAGGGGCGCTTAACTATGGCTACACCTTC
>TRBD2|TRBJ2-3|NA|TRBV28
CASTESSGGVRDTQYF
TGTGCCAGCACCGAATCTAGCGGGGGGGTCCGAGATACGCAGTATTTT
>TRBD1|TRBJ1-6|NA|TRBV11-2
CASSLEMPGQGINSPLHF
TGTGCCAGCAGCTTAGAGATGCCGGGACAGGGGATCAATTCACCCCTCCACTTT
>NA|TRBJ1-1|few|TRBV11-2
CASSLAGANTEAFF
TGTGCCAGCAGCTTAGCAGGGGCGAACACTGAAGCTTTCTTT
>NA|TRBJ1-1|NA|TRBV6-5
CASSYSGGRTEAFF
TGTGCCAGCAGTTACTCGGGGGGGCGCACTGAAGCTTTCTTT
>NA|TRBJ1-4|NA|TRBV27
CASSSDKMRSANEKLFF
TGTGCCAGCAGTTCGGACAAGATGAGGTCTGCTAATGAAAAACTGTTTTTT
>TRBD2|TRBJ2-1|NA|TRBV12-5
CASGLRLAGDHNEQFF
TGTGCTAGTGGTTTGCGACTAGCGGGAGATCACAATGAGCAGTTCTTC
>NA|TRBJ1-1|NA|TRBV6-5
CASRYTGRRNTEAFF
TGTGCCAGCAGATATACAGGTCGAAGGAACACTGAAGCTTTCTTT
>TRBD1|TRBJ2-1|NA|TRBV2
CASCGTGSNEQFF
TGTGCCAGCTGTGGGACAGGGAGCAATGAGCAGTTCTTC
>NA|TRBJ1-5|NA|TRBV3-1/TRBV3-2
CASSLSGGAGNQPQHF
TGTGCCAGCAGCCTGAGTGGGGGGGCCGGCAATCAGCCCCAGCATTTT
>TRBD1|TRBJ1-6|NA|TRBV27
CASSLSPRQGGTPLHF
TGTGCCAGCAGTTTATCTCCCAGACAGGGAGGAACACCCCTCCACTTT
>NA|TRBJ1-3|NA|TRBV11-2
CASSPTREPWNTIYF
TGTGCCAGCAGCCCGACCAGGGAACCGTGGAACACCATATATTTT
>TRBD2|TRBJ2-1|NA|TRBV6-5
CASTLTSGSNEQFF
TGTGCCAGCACACTGACTAGCGGGAGCAATGAGCAGTTCTTC
>TRBD1|TRBJ1-1|NA|TRBV2
CASRSRQGSTEAFF
TGTGCCAGCAGATCCCGACAGGGTTCGACTGAAGCTTTCTTT
>TRBD1|TRBJ1-2|few|TRBV2
CASKGQGGQLYGYTF
TGTGCCAGCAAAGGACAGGGGGGACAACTTTATGGCTACACCTTC
>TRBD1|TRBJ2-6|NA|TRBV7-7
CASSLGQGRSGANVLTF
TGTGCTAGCAGCCTCGGACAGGGGCGATCTGGGGCCAACGTCCTGACTTTC
>NA|TRBJ2-5|NA|TRBV10-3
CATVGDSGETQYF
TGTGCCACCGTGGGGGACTCGGGAGAGACCCAGTACTTC
>NA|TRBJ1-6|NA|TRBV5-1
CASSLEGRDNSPLHF
TGCGCCAGCAGCTTGGAAGGCAGGGATAATTCACCCCTCCACTTT
>NA|TRBJ1-4|NA|TRBV5-1
CASSPDSATNEKLFF
TGCGCCAGCAGCCCAGACAGTGCAACTAATGAAAAACTGTTTTTT
>NA|TRBJ2-6|NA|TRBV5-6
CASRWGLDSGANVLTF
TGTGCCAGCAGATGGGGGCTAGACTCTGGGGCCAACGTCCTGACTTTC
>TRBD1|TRBJ2-2|NA|TRBV5-4
CASSRDREDTGELFF
TGTGCCAGCAGCCGGGACAGGGAGGACACCGGGGAGCTGTTTTTT
>NA|TRBJ1-3|NA|TRBV9
CASSVRRGTIYF
TGTGCCAGCAGCGTAAGAAGGGGCACCATATATTTT
>TRBD1|TRBJ1-4|NA|TRBV10-3
CAIRASGQGEKLFF
TGTGCCATCAGAGCCTCGGGACAGGGTGAAAAACTGTTTTTT
>NA|TRBJ2-5|NA|TRBV18
CASSPLVQETQYF
TGTGCCAGCTCACCACTCGTCCAAGAGACCCAGTACTTC
>TRBD1|TRBJ2-3|NA|TRBV11-1
CASSPGDRLTDTQYF
TGTGCCAGCAGCCCAGGGGACAGATTAACAGATACGCAGTATTTT
>TRBD2|TRBJ2-2|NA|TRBV29-1
CSVLGGDTNTGELFF
TGCAGCGTTCTGGGGGGGGATACGAACACCGGGGAGCTGTTTTTT
>NA|TRBJ2-4|NA|TRBV18
CASSPPSENIQYF
TGTGCCAGCTCACCACCGTCGGAAAACATTCAGTACTTC
>NA|TRBJ1-5|NA|TRBV7-9
CASSFGGNSEPQHF
TGTGCCAGCAGCTTCGGGGGGAACTCAGAGCCCCAGCATTTT
>NA|TRBJ1-4|NA|TRBV7-7
CASSLTTGANEKLFF
TGTGCTAGCAGCTTGACGACAGGAGCTAATGAAAAACTGTTTTTT
>NA|TRBJ1-2|NA|TRBV21-1
CASTREYGYTF
TGTGCCAGCACCCGGGAATATGGCTACACCTTC
>TRBD1|TRBJ1-1|NA|TRBV7-2
CASSPDRALNTEAFF
TGTGCCAGCAGCCCAGACAGGGCACTGAACACTGAAGCTTTCTTT
>TRBD1|TRBJ1-5|NA|TRBV5-8
CASSPGDSGNQPQHF
TGTGCCAGCAGCCCCGGGGACAGTGGCAATCAGCCCCAGCATTTT
>TRBD1|TRBJ1-1|NA|TRBV7-2
CASSSSGGTEAFF
TGTGCCAGCAGCTCTTCAGGGGGCACTGAAGCTTTCTTT
>TRBD1|TRBJ2-2|NA|TRBV7-8
CASSSTGGYTGELFF
TGTGCCAGCAGCTCAACAGGGGGTTACACCGGGGAGCTGTTTTTT
>NA|TRBJ2-1|few|TRBV29-1
CSVGRGTYNEQFF
TGCAGCGTTGGTAGGGGGACCTACAATGAGCAGTTCTTC
>TRBD2|TRBJ2-5|NA|TRBV5-1
CASSGAGGSQETQYF
TGCGCCAGCAGCGGGGCGGGGGGCTCCCAAGAGACCCAGTACTTC
>NA|TRBJ2-7|NA|TRBV5-6
CASSGVGRHEQYF
TGTGCCAGCAGCGGCGTGGGGAGGCACGAGCAGTACTTC
>TRBD2|TRBJ2-1|NA|TRBV24-1
CATRGLAGDYNEQFF
TGTGCCACCAGGGGACTAGCGGGAGATTACAATGAGCAGTTCTTC
>TRBD1|TRBJ2-4|NA|TRBV6-6
CASSTAGGKNIQYF
TGTGCCAGCAGCACTGCAGGGGGCAAAAACATTCAGTACTTC
>TRBD1|TRBJ1-1|once|TRBV19
CASSLGQGYTEAFF
TGTGCCAGTTCCCTCGGACAGGGATACACTGAAGCTTTCTTT
>TRBD2|TRBJ2-1|NA|TRBV24-1
CATSDRGLEDNEQFF
TGTGCCACCAGTGACCGCGGACTAGAGGACAATGAGCAGTTCTTC
>NA|TRBJ1-1|NA|TRBV18
CASSLAGKNTEAFF
TGTGCCAGCTCACTAGCCGGCAAGAACACTGAAGCTTTCTTT
>NA|TRBJ2-2|NA|TRBV7-9
CASSFGGLNTGELFF
TGTGCCAGCAGCTTCGGGGGGCTTAACACCGGGGAGCTGTTTTTT
>TRBD2|TRBJ2-1|NA|TRBV7-9
CASSRNLGLAGYEQFF
TGTGCCAGCAGCCGGAATCTTGGGCTAGCGGGATATGAGCAGTTCTTC
>NA|TRBJ2-1|few|TRBV27
CASGIGEGRDEQFF
TGTGCCAGCGGAATCGGAGAGGGTAGGGATGAGCAGTTCTTC
>TRBD2|TRBJ2-5|NA|TRBV5-1
CASSPGLAGDQETQYF
TGCGCCAGCAGCCCCGGACTAGCGGGGGACCAAGAGACCCAGTACTTC
>TRBD2|TRBJ2-1|NA|TRBV24-1
CATSDLQASGSHAYNEQFF
TGTGCCACCAGTGATTTGCAGGCTAGCGGGAGTCACGCCTACAATGAGCAGTTCTTC
>TRBD1|TRBJ2-2|NA|TRBV19
CASSLGQGATGELFF
TGTGCCAGTAGCCTGGGGCAGGGGGCCACCGGGGAGCTGTTTTTT
>NA|TRBJ2-4|NA|TRBV4-2
CASSQGGGGLAKNIQYF
TGTGCCAGCAGCCAAGGAGGGGGGGGCCTAGCCAAAAACATTCAGTACTTC
>TRBD1|TRBJ2-1|NA|TRBV10-3
CAISTGTRNEQFF
TGTGCCATCTCGACAGGGACAAGGAATGAGCAGTTCTTC
>NA|TRBJ2-5|NA|TRBV9
CASSVVGYGSQYF
TGTGCCAGCAGCGTAGTCGGGTACGGTTCCCAGTACTTC
>TRBD2|TRBJ2-3|NA|TRBV29-1
CSVEGLAGTDTQYF
TGCAGCGTTGAGGGACTAGCGGGAACAGATACGCAGTATTTT